This T cell receptor (beta chain) was profiled in a study of cytomegalovirus exposure and HLA in healthy donors. The primer mix had 60 Vbeta and 13 Jbeta primers. The repertoire was sequenced with immunoSEQ multiplex PCR; TCRdb's copy has only in-frame clones and lacks some. The sample lists approximately 270,000 clones, 80% seen once, with roughly 0.31% in the top ten. J lost 3 bases, V lost 6 bases, and 4 bases had no gene match. The germline V gene encodes CDR1 SQVTM and CDR2 ANQGSEA. This CDR3 is 12 amino acids long. This receptor was obtained from a girl aged 2 to 9 in good health and CMV-seronegative. The sequenced material came from PBMCs. The gene calls are TRBV29-1 and TRBJ2-5, with TRBD2 matching over 7 bases. CDR3 nucleotide sequence: TGCAGCGTAGCGGGGAAGAAAGAGACCCAGTACTTC. Protein sequence: CSVAGKKETQYF.